This TCR beta chain was retrieved from a study of blood T cell repertoires in COVID-19. Profiled with immunoSEQ multiplex PCR; TCRdb holds only in-frame clones, not every one. The data hold 150,000 to 200,000 clones, with about 83% observed a single time. Sequenced sample: PBMCs or T cells enriched from blood (not recorded which). The clonotype was recovered from a woman aged 25 to 39 who had been exposed to COVID-19.

The chain's CDR3 is CASAGWHSKASYEQYF. The CDR3 nucleotides are TGTGCCAGCGCTGGGTGGCACAGCAAGGCCTCCTACGAGCAGTACTTC. The chain couples TRBV27 to TRBJ2-7, with unresolved D. The CDR3 extends over 16 amino acids. Trimming removed 8 bases from V and 0 bases from J, with 20 bases in between. CDR1 is MNHEY and CDR2 is SMNVEV in the germline V gene (reference sequence).